This TCR beta chain came from a study of blood T cell repertoires in COVID-19. The CDR3 sequence is 15 residues long. J lost 4 bases, V lost 6 bases, and 9 bases had no gene match. CDR1 and CDR2 (germline): MNHEY, SMNVEV (reference sequence). Per the study methods: The assay estimated nucleated cells by amplifying reference gene primers. Assay: immunoSEQ multiplex PCR; the TCRdb copy retains only in-frame clones and omits some. The V and J calls and clone size are taken from that table; D and trimming were inferred from the DNA. The table has more than 80,000 clones, 76% seen once. Sequenced input: peripheral blood. The chain employs TRBV27 and TRBJ2-7, with 10 bases fitting TRBD2. This clonotype was obtained from a man of 80 years or more with COVID-19, enrolled during active disease. The CDR3 region is CASSPGSGLAYEQYF. For the CDR3, the DNA is TGTGCCAGCAGCCCCGGGTCGGGACTAGCGTACGAGCAGTACTTC.